This T cell receptor beta chain was observed in a study of regulatory T cells in long-lasting Graves disease. This clonotype appeared many times. iRepertoire HTBI primers and Arm-PCR of CDR3 regions built TCR beta libraries. TCRdb reanalysed the multiplex PCR reads using MiXCR and keeps one entry per CDR3 protein. The sample lists 450,000 to 600,000 distinct CDR3 sequences; around 15% were seen once. As to time point: newly diagnosed GD, antithyroid drugs for less than 3 months. With RNA extracted from PBMCs as input, the TCR library was made. Germline-derived CDR1 and CDR2 are MNHEY and SMNVEV (reference sequence). V dropped 4 bases and J dropped 0 bases, with 10 bases sitting between them. The CDR3 runs to 15 residues. The same specimen was also included in a second study, on T cells in Graves' hyperthyroidism and ophthalmopathy.

Sample: peripheral blood mononuclear cells (PBMCs), taken at new diagnosis, from a patient treated with antithyroid drugs. The chain joins TRBV27 to TRBJ2-4; D is undetermined. This TCR came from a man in his forties or fifties with Graves disease. The CDR3 sequence is CASSSLELAKNIQYF. The CDR3, as DNA: TGTGCCAGCAGTTCCCTCGAACTAGCCAAAAACATTCAGTACTTC.